The entry that follows covers one T cell receptor (beta chain) sequence. Its antigen remains unknown. Distinct nucleotide sequences in the sample also encode this CDR3. The entry originates in a study of shared clonotypes between healthy human individuals. About the research overall: Per donor, three plates held CD4 naive cells, three held CD4 memory, two held CD8 naive and one held CD8 memory. Study-level findings and limits: Deeper or shallower sequencing was expected to change how clonotypes are shared among donors.

Data came from immunoSEQ multiplex PCR; TCRdb stores just in-frame clones and leaves some out. Of about 820,000 clones listed, around 92% are singletons. With 3 bases clipped from V and 7 bases from J, the junction kept 10 bases outside the gene matches. Germline CDR1 SGHTA, CDR2 FQGNSA. The length of the CDR3 is 18 residues. Cells designated naive CD8 were CD45RO-negative and were positively selected for CCR7, with terminally differentiated effector memory CD45RA+ cells excluded. Free of recent acute infections or vaccinations, the donors were healthy HIV-negative adults. The donor cohort consisted entirely of Caucasian adults residing in Nashville, Tennessee.

The sequenced sample consisted of naive CD8+ T cells sorted from blood. The TCR originated in a man aged 25-45 years in good health. This chain joins TRBV7-2 and TRBJ2-2, with 14 bases aligning to TRBD2. In DNA form, the CDR3 reads TGTGCCAGCAGCTTGTTGACTAGCGGGAGGGGGCGAGACGGGGAGCTGTTTTTT. Its protein is CASSLLTSGRGRDGELFF.